These 26 T cell receptor beta chains originate from one sample sequenced in a study of blood T cell repertoires in COVID-19. Assay: immunoSEQ multiplex PCR; the TCRdb copy retains only in-frame clones and omits some. The profile shows 220,000 or so clones, approximately 86% of them singletons. Material: peripheral blood. The receptors were sampled from a woman over 75 with acute or convalescent COVID-19.

This clone was observed once. The J gene is TRBJ1-1, the V gene TRBV29-1; the match to TRBD1 covers 9 bases. Trimming cost V 7 bases and J 3 bases; bases outside gene matches: 6. The CDR3 contains 13 residues. From germline, CDR1 is SQVTM and CDR2 ANQGSEA. The CDR3 reads CSAWDRDDTEAFF. CDR3 sequence (DNA): TGCAGCGCTTGGGACAGGGACGACACTGAAGCTTTCTTT.

The chain couples TRBV18 to TRBJ1-5; 7 bases line up with TRBD1. CDR3 length: 18 amino acids. The V gene's germline CDR1 is KGHSH and CDR2 LQKENI. V gave up 6 bases and J gave up 4 bases; unmatched junction bases: 18. CDR3: CASSADILDRELNQPQHF. CDR3 sequence (DNA): TGTGCCAGCTCGGCGGATATATTAGACAGGGAATTGAATCAGCCCCAGCATTTT.

The rearrangement links TRBV24-1 to TRBJ2-2, with D maybe TRBD2 (6 bases). Germline lookup yields CDR1 KGHDR and CDR2 SFDVKD. V gave up 4 bases and J gave up 4 bases, with 12 bases separating them. This CDR3 has 15 amino acids. The DNA of the CDR3 is TGTGCCACCAGTGAATCGGGGGATATCACCGGGGAGCTGTTTTTT. Translated, it gives CATSESGDITGELFF.

The chain links TRBV27 to TRBJ1-1, with D tentatively TRBD1 (6 bases). Trimming removed 5 bases from V and 1 base from J, with 23 bases in between. The germline CDR1 and CDR2 sequences are MNHEY and SMNVEV (reference sequence). The CDR3 runs 18 residues. CDR3 amino acids: CASSPLSIGAGENTEAFF. The CDR3, as DNA: TGTGCCAGCAGTCCACTTTCGATCGGAGCAGGGGAGAACACTGAAGCTTTCTTT.

This clone has more than one count but fewer than ten. The chain is built from TRBV4-3 and TRBJ1-1, with D uncertain. CDR1 and CDR2 from the germline V gene are LGHNA and YSLEER. Trimming stripped 2 bases from V and 4 bases from J, with 5 bases between. The CDR3 is 12 amino acids. In DNA form, the CDR3 reads TGCGCCAGCAGCCAAACAAGCACTGAAGCTTTCTTT. Residues: CASSQTSTEAFF.

The chain carries TRBV7-9 and TRBJ1-2; 7 bases line up with TRBD1. The CDR3 length is 16 residues. CDR1 is SEHNR, CDR2 FQNEAQ, per germline (reference sequence). J lost 7 bases, V lost 5 bases, and 16 bases had no gene match. The CDR3: CASSPRFDRVRAGYTF. The CDR3 DNA is TGTGCCAGCAGCCCCCGGTTCGACAGGGTTCGGGCTGGCTACACCTTC.

The chain has TRBV7-2 and TRBJ1-1; D gene unclear. Germline lookup yields CDR1 SGHTA and CDR2 FQGNSA. The CDR3 runs to 13 residues. The ends were cut back, 1 base at V and 4 bases at J, with 7 bases in the middle. For the CDR3, the DNA is TGTGCCAGCAGCTTAGATATCCCCACTGAAGCTTTCTTT. Translating gives CASSLDIPTEAFF. The full variable domain, completed using reference TRBV7-2 and TRBJ1-1, is GAGVSQSPSNKVTEKGKDVELRCDPISGHTALYWYRQSLGQGLEFLIYFQGNSAPDKSGLPSDRFSAERTGGSVSTLTIQRTQQEDSAVYLCASSLDIPTEAFFGQGTRLTVV.

The chain combines TRBV28 with TRBJ1-2, with 7 bases that match TRBD1. The germline V gene has CDR1 MDHEN and CDR2 SYDVKM. The CDR3 has 15 amino acids. Losses at the gene ends were 2 bases for V and 4 bases for J; bases not matched to a gene: 7. DNA for the CDR3: TGTGCCAGCAGTTTAAGCGCCGGACAGGCCTATGGCTACACCTTC. It yields the protein CASSLSAGQAYGYTF.

J is TRBJ1-2 and V is TRBV27; TRBD1 matches 9 bases. V lost 6 bases and J lost 6; bases outside the gene matches: 11. The CDR3 loop spans 15 amino acids. Per the germline V gene, CDR1 is MNHEY and CDR2 is SMNVEV (reference sequence). The CDR3 here is CASSRRGQGEDGYTF. In nucleotides, the CDR3 is TGTGCCAGCAGCCGCCGGGGACAGGGAGAGGATGGCTACACCTTC.

The chain's CDR3 is CASSQDAGSNTEAFF. CDR3 coding DNA: TGTGCCAGCAGCCAAGACGCAGGTTCGAACACTGAAGCTTTCTTT. The chain links TRBV3-1 (or the pseudogene TRBV3-2) to TRBJ1-1; the D is unclear. V was cut by 0 bases and J by 1 base, with 9 bases left in between. CDR1 is LGHDT, CDR2 YNNKEL, per germline (reference sequence). The CDR3 is 15 residues long.

This clone was detected once. This chain connects TRBV7-2 to TRBJ2-6; no clear D gene. CDR1 is SGHTA and CDR2 is FQGNSA in the germline V gene. The CDR3 is 14 amino acids. Between the trimmed V and J ends, which lost 5 bases and 4 bases, there was a span of 9 bases. As DNA, the CDR3 is TGTGCCAGCAGCCACAGATTCGGGGCCAACGTCCTGACTTTC. This translates into CASSHRFGANVLTF.

The rearrangement joins TRBV28 to TRBJ1-2; 7 bases fit TRBD1. CDR1 and CDR2 (germline): MDHEN, SYDVKM. The V and J ends lost 4 bases and 6 bases, in that order; junction bases with no gene match: 5. This CDR3 is built from 13 residues. CDR3 loop: CASSYTGENGYTF. The DNA for the CDR3 is TGTGCCAGCAGTTATACAGGGGAGAATGGCTACACCTTC.

The rearrangement joins TRBV9 to TRBJ1-4; 10 positions match TRBD1. With V trimmed by 3 bases and J by 6 bases, 5 bases remained unmatched. The CDR3 contains 15 residues. The germline V gene has CDR1 SGDLS and CDR2 YYNGEE. CDR3 DNA: TGTGCCAGCAGCGACACCGGGACAGGGGATGAAAAACTGTTTTTT. Encoded protein: CASSDTGTGDEKLFF.

The CDR3, as DNA: TGTGCCAGCAGTTACTCGATTCCCGGACAAAGGAATGAGCAGTTCTTC. Its translation: CASSYSIPGQRNEQFF. This sequence joins TRBV6-2 or TRBV6-3 and TRBJ2-1; possible D gene TRBD1, 5 bases. V gave up 0 bases and J gave up 7 bases, with 16 bases separating them. This CDR3 has 16 residues. The germline V gene encodes CDR1 MNHEY and CDR2 SVGEGT.

This clone was detected only once. The chain has TRBV19 and TRBJ1-2; D might be TRBD1 (6 bases). V gave up 10 bases and J gave up 5 bases, with 17 bases separating them. The CDR3 sequence is 13 residues long. Germline V CDR1 and CDR2: LNHDA, SQIVND (reference sequence). The CDR3 region has the DNA TGTGCCATCTGGGGGGGGCGAATTTATGGCTACACCTTC. Protein product: CAIWGGRIYGYTF.

The V gene is TRBV18, the J gene TRBJ1-3; D call uncertain. This CDR3 is built from 16 residues. V gave up 2 bases and J gave up 0 bases, with 11 bases separating them. CDR1 and CDR2 (germline): KGHSH, LQKENI. The CDR3 DNA follows: TGTGCCAGCTCACCATCCACACCCAGCTCTGGAAACACCATATATTTT. Encoded protein: CASSPSTPSSGNTIYF.

This clone was found a few times. This chain links TRBV30 with TRBJ1-1, with D perhaps TRBD1 (5 bases). This CDR3 is built from 12 residues. CDR1 and CDR2 (germline): GTSNPN, SVGIG (reference sequence). Trimming took off 2 bases at V and 4 bases at J, with 8 bases between the two ends. This CDR3 is CAWSSQGTEAFF. In DNA form, the CDR3 reads TGTGCCTGGAGTAGCCAGGGCACTGAAGCTTTCTTT.

The chain is built from TRBV6-5 and TRBJ1-1; D is ambiguous. Germline-derived CDR1 and CDR2 are MNHEY and SVGAGI. This CDR3 comprises 15 residues. With 0 bases removed from V and 6 bases from J, the gap between germline ends came to 14 bases. The CDR3 DNA reads TGTGCCAGCAGTTACTCCGTCGTTACGGGATCTGAAGCTTTCTTT. Amino acids: CASSYSVVTGSEAFF.

This chain links TRBV28 with TRBJ1-3; a weak D match, TRBD1 (5 bases). V dropped 2 bases and J dropped 0 bases, with 8 bases sitting between them. The germline CDR1 and CDR2 sequences are MDHEN and SYDVKM. The CDR3 consists of 15 residues. The CDR3 is CASSLGAPSGNTIYF. CDR3 nucleotides: TGTGCCAGCAGTTTAGGGGCCCCCTCTGGAAACACCATATATTTT.

This chain joins TRBV7-2 and TRBJ1-6; 8 bases align to TRBD1. This CDR3 contains 15 residues. After removal of 4 bases from V and 6 bases from J, the junction contained 5 bases not matched to a gene. The V gene's germline CDR1 is SGHTA and CDR2 FQGNSA. CDR3 nucleotides: TGTGCCAGCAGCTCCCAGGGGGCCCTTAATTCACCCCTCCACTTT. Residues: CASSSQGALNSPLHF.

The CDR3 region has the DNA TGTGCCAGCAGCCGGGACAGAAACAATCAGCCCCAGCATTTT. Its protein is CASSRDRNNQPQHF. The chain joins TRBV6-2 or TRBV6-3 to TRBJ1-5, with 7 bases fitting TRBD1. V was clipped by 6 bases and J by 3 bases; unmatched bases: 5. CDR3 size: 14 residues. Germline-derived CDR1 and CDR2 are MNHEY and SVGEGT.

V gene TRBV3-1 (or the pseudogene TRBV3-2) combines with J gene TRBJ2-3; D is possibly TRBD2 (5 bases). Germline V gives CDR1 LGHDT, CDR2 YNNKEL (reference sequence). The V gene lost 0 bases and the J gene lost 9 bases, with 19 bases spanning the gap. This CDR3 contains 16 residues. CDR3: CASSQEEAGASRTQYF. CDR3 DNA: TGTGCCAGCAGCCAAGAGGAGGCGGGCGCTTCAAGGACGCAGTATTTT.

This chain uses TRBV14 with TRBJ1-1, with D perhaps matching TRBD1 (5 bases). Looked up from germline, CDR1 is SGHDN and CDR2 is FVKESK. The CDR3 consists of 16 residues. V lost 1 base, J lost 0 bases, and 12 bases lay in between. The CDR3 reads CASSQGGEQMNTEAFF. In nucleotides, the CDR3 is TGTGCCAGCAGCCAAGGGGGGGAGCAAATGAACACTGAAGCTTTCTTT.

This clone occurred a few times. The V and J genes are TRBV30 and TRBJ2-1, with D perhaps matching TRBD1 (5 bases). Germline CDR1 is GTSNPN and CDR2 is SVGIG (reference sequence). The CDR3 length is 16 residues. Trimming took off 3 bases at V and 6 bases at J, with 21 bases between the two ends. DNA for the CDR3: TGTGCCTGGAGCGGCTCTTGGTCCCAGGGCCGCAATGAGCAGTTCTTC. It encodes CAWSGSWSQGRNEQFF.

This clone was observed once. The chain recombines TRBV5-4 with TRBJ1-2; 7 positions match TRBD1. With 3 bases clipped from V and 7 bases from J, the junction kept 18 bases outside the gene matches. Germline V gene sequence: CDR1 SGHNT, CDR2 YYREEE (reference sequence). This CDR3 has 17 amino acids. The chain's CDR3 is CASSSNLGGQEDFGYTF. The CDR3 nucleotides are TGTGCCAGCAGCTCCAATTTGGGCGGACAGGAAGATTTTGGCTACACCTTC.

The chain uses TRBV23-1 and TRBJ2-2; 7 bases are shared with TRBD2. TRBV23-1 is an ORF; its function is uncertain. Germline trimming cut 0 bases from V and 7 bases from J; bases unmatched to any gene: 8. There are 16 residues in the CDR3. CDR3 coding DNA: TGCGCCAGCAGTCAATCAGCGGCGCCGGGGGGCGGGGAGCTGTTTTTT. Protein sequence: CASSQSAAPGGGELFF.